The clone carrying this T cell receptor (beta chain) has just a few counts. The antigen is unknown. The CDR3 is made up of 18 amino acids. Germline V gene sequence: CDR1 LNHDA, CDR2 SQIVND (reference sequence). The V gene lost 0 bases and the J gene lost 2 bases, with 17 bases spanning the gap. With 60 Vbeta and 13 Jbeta primers, the PCR was carried out. As handled by the study authors: Around 9.9 million shared chains were among the about 80 million unique TCR beta chains that a later analysis counted. The data were produced by immunoSEQ multiplex PCR, yet TCRdb's version contains in-frame clones alone and is incomplete. V, J and clone size are those of that table, while D and trimming were read from the DNA. This table holds approximately 95,000 clones, less than 80% found once. This entry comes from a study of cytomegalovirus exposure and HLA in healthy donors. Study outcomes and limitations: The authors later found most CMV-associated TCR beta chains appeared HLA-restricted. Exclusion applied to some V segments, including TRBV6-2 and TRBV6-3, as they were indistinguishable.

V usage is TRBV19 and J usage is TRBJ2-1; maybe TRBD1 (7 bases). The specimen sequenced was PBMCs. The sequence derives from a woman aged 35 to 49 in good health and CMV-seropositive. CDR3 region: CASSIEGGQQQPYNEQFF. CDR3 nucleotides: TGTGCCAGTAGTATAGAGGGGGGACAGCAACAACCCTACAATGAGCAGTTCTTC.